This T cell receptor beta chain was profiled in a study of tissue T cells after allogeneic stem cell transplantation. Broader study findings: Anatomically similar tissues had similar TCR repertoires within each patient. The study did not identify alloreactive or antigen-specific tissue TCRs, and some clones might be persisting host cells.

Indicated time point: mouse harvest day 14 after allogeneic transplant. Mouse grafts combined 10^7 T-cell-depleted bone marrow cells with 10^6 splenic CD5+ T cells. This mouse GVHD model was MHC-mismatched B6 to BALB/c, profiled day 7 or 14. Survey-depth TCRbeta CDR3 sequencing reported V/J genes and productive frequencies. Repertoires were generated with immunoSEQ multiplex PCR, while TCRdb's copy carries only in-frame clones and drops some. Among more than 6,500 clones listed, 30% to 35% were seen once. Per the germline V gene, CDR1 is KGHPV and CDR2 is FQNQEV (reference sequence). This CDR3 is built from 13 residues. V dropped 4 bases and J dropped 4 bases, with 9 bases sitting between them. By frequency in the sample, this clone is medium-sized. What it binds is unknown. The listed genes are named as in mouse. The read gets to within 1 residue of the CDR3 end, and the germline J gene fills in the rest.

The rearrangement uses TRBV26 and TRBJ2-4, with a weak D call TRBD1 (6 bases). What was sequenced was skin. This receptor was taken from a female BALB/c mouse given C57BL/6 T cells with graft-versus-host disease after an allogeneic hematopoietic cell transplant. The sequenced CDR3 bases are TGTGCCAGCAGTCGCCGGGACAAAAACACCTTGTAC. Translating gives CASSRRDKNTLY. The full CDR3 protein is CASSRRDKNTLYF.